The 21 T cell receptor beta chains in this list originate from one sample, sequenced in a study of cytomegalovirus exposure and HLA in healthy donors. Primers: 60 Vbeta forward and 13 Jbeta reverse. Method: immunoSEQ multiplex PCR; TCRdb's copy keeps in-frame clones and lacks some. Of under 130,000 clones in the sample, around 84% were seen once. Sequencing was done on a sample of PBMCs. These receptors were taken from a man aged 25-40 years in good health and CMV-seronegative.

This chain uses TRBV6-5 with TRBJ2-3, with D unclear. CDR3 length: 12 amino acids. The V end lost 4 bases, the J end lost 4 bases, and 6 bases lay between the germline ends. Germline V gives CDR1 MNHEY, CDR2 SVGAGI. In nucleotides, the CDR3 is TGTGCCAGCAGTTCCACGGCAGATACGCAGTATTTT. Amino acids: CASSSTADTQYF.

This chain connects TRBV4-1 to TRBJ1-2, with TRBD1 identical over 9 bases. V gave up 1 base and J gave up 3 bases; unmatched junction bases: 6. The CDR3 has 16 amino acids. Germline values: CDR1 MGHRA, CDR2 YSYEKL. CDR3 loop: CASSQGPGQGYYGYTF. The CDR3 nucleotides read TGCGCCAGCAGCCAAGGACCGGGACAGGGATACTATGGCTACACCTTC.

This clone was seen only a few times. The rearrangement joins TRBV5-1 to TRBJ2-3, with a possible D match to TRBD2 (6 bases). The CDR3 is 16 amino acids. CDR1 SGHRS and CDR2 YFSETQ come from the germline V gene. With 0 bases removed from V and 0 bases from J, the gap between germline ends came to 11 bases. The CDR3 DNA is TGCGCCAGCAGCTTGGGTTTTGGGACTAGCACAGATACGCAGTATTTT. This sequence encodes CASSLGFGTSTDTQYF.

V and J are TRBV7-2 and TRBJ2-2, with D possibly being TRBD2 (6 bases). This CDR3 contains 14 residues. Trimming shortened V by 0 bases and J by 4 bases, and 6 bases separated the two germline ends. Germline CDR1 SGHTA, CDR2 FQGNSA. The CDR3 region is CASSLAGGTGELFF. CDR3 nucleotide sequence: TGTGCCAGCAGCTTAGCGGGGGGCACCGGGGAGCTGTTTTTT. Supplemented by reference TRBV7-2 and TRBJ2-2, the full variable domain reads GAGVSQSPSNKVTEKGKDVELRCDPISGHTALYWYRQSLGQGLEFLIYFQGNSAPDKSGLPSDRFSAERTGGSVSTLTIQRTQQEDSAVYLCASSLAGGTGELFFGEGSRLTVL.

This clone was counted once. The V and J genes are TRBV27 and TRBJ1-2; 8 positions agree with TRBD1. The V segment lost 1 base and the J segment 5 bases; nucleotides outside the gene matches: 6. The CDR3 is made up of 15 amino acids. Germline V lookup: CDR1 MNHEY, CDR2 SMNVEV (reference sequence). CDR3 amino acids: CASSLLSGGAYGYTF. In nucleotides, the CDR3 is TGTGCCAGCAGTTTATTATCAGGGGGCGCTTATGGCTACACCTTC.

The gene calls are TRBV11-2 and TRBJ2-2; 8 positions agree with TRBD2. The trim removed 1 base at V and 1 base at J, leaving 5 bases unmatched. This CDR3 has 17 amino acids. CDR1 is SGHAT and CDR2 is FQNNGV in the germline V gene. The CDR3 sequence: CASSLAKAGENTGELFF. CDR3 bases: TGTGCCAGCAGCTTAGCCAAAGCGGGAGAGAACACCGGGGAGCTGTTTTTT.

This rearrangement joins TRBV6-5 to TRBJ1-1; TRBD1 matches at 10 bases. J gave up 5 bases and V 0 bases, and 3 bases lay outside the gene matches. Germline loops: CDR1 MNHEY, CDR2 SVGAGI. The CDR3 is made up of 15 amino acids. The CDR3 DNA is TGTGCCAGCAGTTACTCGTGGACAGGGGGGACTGAAGCTTTCTTT. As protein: CASSYSWTGGTEAFF.

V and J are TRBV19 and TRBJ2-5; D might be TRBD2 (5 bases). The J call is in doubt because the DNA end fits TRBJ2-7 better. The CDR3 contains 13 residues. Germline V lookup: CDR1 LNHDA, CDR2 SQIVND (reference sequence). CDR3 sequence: CASSFQEAYEQYF. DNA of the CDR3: TGTGCCAGTAGTTTCCAGGAGGCCTACGAGCAGTACTTC.

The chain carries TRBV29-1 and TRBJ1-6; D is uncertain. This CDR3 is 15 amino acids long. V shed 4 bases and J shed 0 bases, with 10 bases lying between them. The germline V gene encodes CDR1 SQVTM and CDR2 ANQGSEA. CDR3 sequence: CSVVVGSSYNSPLHF. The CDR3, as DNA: TGCAGCGTTGTCGTCGGGAGCTCCTATAATTCACCCCTCCACTTT.

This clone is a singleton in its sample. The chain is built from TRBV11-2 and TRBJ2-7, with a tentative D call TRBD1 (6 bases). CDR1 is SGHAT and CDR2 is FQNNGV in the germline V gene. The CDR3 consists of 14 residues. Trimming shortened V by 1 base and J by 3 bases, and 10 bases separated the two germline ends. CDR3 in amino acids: CASSLGRGFYEQYF. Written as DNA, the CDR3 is TGTGCCAGCAGCTTAGGCAGGGGCTTCTACGAGCAGTACTTC.

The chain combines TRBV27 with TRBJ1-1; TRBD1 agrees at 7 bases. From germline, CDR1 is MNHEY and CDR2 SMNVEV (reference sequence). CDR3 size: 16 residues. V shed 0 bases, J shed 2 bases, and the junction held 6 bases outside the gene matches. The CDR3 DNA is TGTGCCAGCAGTTTATCCCCAAGACAGGGCAACACTGAAGCTTTCTTT. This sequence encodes CASSLSPRQGNTEAFF.

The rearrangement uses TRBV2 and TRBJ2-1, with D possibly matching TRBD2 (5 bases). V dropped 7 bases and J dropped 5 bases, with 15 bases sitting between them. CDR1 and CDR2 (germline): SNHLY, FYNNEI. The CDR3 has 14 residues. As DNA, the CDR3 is TGTGCCAGCACCCTGGTCCTAGCCGACAATGAGCAGTTCTTC. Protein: CASTLVLADNEQFF.

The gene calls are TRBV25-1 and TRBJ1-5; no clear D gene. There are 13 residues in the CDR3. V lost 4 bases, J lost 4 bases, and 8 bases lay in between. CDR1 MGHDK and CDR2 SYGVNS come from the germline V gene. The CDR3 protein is CASSADNNQPQHF. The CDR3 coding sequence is TGTGCCAGCAGTGCAGACAATAATCAGCCCCAGCATTTT.

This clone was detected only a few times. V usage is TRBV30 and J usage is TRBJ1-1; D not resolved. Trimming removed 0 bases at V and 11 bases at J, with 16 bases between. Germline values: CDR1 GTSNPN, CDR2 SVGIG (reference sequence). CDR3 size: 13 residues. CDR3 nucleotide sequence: TGTGCCTGGAGTGTAACTTGGGGAGGCCGGGCTTTCTTT. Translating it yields CAWSVTWGGRAFF.

This CDR3 reads CASSVVPGGNEKLFF. The CDR3 region has the DNA TGTGCCAGCAGCGTAGTGCCAGGGGGGAATGAAAAACTGTTTTTT. The rearrangement links TRBV9 to TRBJ1-4; 7 bases agree with TRBD1. The CDR3 extends over 15 amino acids. V lost 0 bases and J lost 5; bases outside the gene matches: 4. CDR1 and CDR2 (germline): SGDLS, YYNGEE.

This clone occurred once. The CDR3 spells CASSFSGSSYNEQFF. CDR3 DNA: TGTGCCAGCAGCTTTAGCGGGAGCTCCTACAATGAGCAGTTCTTC. The V call is TRBV7-9, the J call TRBJ2-1; 9 bases match TRBD2. V lost 3 bases and J lost 0; bases outside the gene matches: 0. Germline CDR1 is SEHNR and CDR2 is FQNEAQ (reference sequence). The CDR3 runs to 15 residues. Combining the CDR3 with reference TRBV7-9 and TRBJ2-1 gives the whole variable domain DTGVSQNPRHKITKRGQNVTFRCDPISEHNRLYWYRQTLGQGPEFLTYFQNEAQLEKSRLLSDRFSAERPKGSFSTLEIQRTEQGDSAMYLCASSFSGSSYNEQFFGPGTRLTVL.

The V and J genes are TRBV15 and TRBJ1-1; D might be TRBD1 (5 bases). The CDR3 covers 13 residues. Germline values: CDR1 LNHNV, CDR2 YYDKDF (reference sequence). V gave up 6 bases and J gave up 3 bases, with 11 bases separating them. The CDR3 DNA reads TGTGCCACCAGGAAGGGGAGGCACACTGAAGCTTTCTTT. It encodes CATRKGRHTEAFF.

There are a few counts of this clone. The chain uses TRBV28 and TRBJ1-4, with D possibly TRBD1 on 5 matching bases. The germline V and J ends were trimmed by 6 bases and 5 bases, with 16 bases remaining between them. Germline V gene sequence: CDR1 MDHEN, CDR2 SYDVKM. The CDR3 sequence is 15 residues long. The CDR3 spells CASSSTGGVNEKLFF. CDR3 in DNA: TGTGCCAGCAGCTCGACGGGGGGTGTAAATGAAAAACTGTTTTTT.

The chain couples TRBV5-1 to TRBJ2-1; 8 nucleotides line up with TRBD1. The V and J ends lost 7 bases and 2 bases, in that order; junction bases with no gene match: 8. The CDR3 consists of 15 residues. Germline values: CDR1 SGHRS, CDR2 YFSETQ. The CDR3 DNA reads TGCGCCAGCGCACGACAGGGGACGGCCTACAATGAGCAGTTCTTC. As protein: CASARQGTAYNEQFF.

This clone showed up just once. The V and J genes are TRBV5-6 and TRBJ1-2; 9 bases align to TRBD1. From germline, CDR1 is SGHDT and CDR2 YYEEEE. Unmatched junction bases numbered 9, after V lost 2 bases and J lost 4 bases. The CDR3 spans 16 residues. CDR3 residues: CASSLTIGTGPYGYTF. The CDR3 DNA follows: TGTGCCAGCAGCTTAACCATCGGGACAGGGCCCTATGGCTACACCTTC.

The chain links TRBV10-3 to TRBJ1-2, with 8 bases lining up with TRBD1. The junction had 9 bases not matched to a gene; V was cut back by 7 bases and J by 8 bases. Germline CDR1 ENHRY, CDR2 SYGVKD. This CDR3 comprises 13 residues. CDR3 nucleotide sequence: TGTGCCATCAAGATCGACAGGGGTGGCGGCTACACCTTC. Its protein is CAIKIDRGGGYTF.